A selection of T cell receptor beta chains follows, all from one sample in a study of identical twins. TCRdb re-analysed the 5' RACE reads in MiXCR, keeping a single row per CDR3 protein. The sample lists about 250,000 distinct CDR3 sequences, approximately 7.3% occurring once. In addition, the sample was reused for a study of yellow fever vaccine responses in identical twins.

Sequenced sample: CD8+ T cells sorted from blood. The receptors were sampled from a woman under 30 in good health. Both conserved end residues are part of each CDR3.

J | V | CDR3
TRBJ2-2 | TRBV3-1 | CASSQVGTGELFF
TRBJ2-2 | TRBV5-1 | CASSSGTLNTGELFF
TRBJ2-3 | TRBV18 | CASSHLTGASTDTQYF
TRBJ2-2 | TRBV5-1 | CASSLGLAGGPTGELFF
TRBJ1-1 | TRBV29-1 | CSVEGQARTEAFF
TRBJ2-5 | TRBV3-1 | CASSQVPGHQETQYF
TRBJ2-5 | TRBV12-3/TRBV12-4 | CASSSGTGQETQYF
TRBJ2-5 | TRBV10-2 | CASAGLAGAQETQYF
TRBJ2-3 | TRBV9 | CASSETGTSGTTRDTQYF
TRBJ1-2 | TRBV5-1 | CASSLAVAGGNGYTF
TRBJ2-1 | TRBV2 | CAWGYEQFF
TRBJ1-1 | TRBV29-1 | CSVEDPGGPVNTEAFF
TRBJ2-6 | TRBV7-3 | CASSFTPASGANVLTF
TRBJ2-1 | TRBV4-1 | CASSQVLYNEQFF